Below, one TCR beta chain is given with its context. What it recognizes is unknown. This record comes from a study of OX40 agonist ivuxolimab in advanced cancers. Study-level background: Intravenous ivuxolimab at 0.01 to 10 mg/kg was given to patients every 2 weeks. Study results and limitations: At 0.1 to 3.0 mg/kg and by week 6, clonal expansion occurred in CD4+ and CD8+ blood T cells.

The CDR3 is 17 amino acids. In germline, CDR1 is LGHNA, CDR2 YNFKEQ. The V end lost 4 bases, the J end lost 3 bases, and 22 bases lay between the germline ends. Produced via immunoSEQ multiplex PCR; TCRdb's table is partial and in-frame only. The repertoire consists of around 46,000 clones, with around nine tenths occurring once and the leading ten covering approximately 4.4%. This chain joins TRBV4-2 and TRBJ2-7, with a weak D call TRBD1 (6 bases). The receptor's source is an adult with an advanced solid tumor such as melanoma, head and neck, liver or kidney cancer. The material was CD4+ or CD8+ T cells sorted from blood, obtained in a trial of the OX40 agonist ivuxolimab. Written as DNA, the CDR3 is TGTGCCAGCAGCCCTCAACCGACAGGCGCCTTGAACTACGAGCAGTACTTC. Translation gives CASSPQPTGALNYEQYF.